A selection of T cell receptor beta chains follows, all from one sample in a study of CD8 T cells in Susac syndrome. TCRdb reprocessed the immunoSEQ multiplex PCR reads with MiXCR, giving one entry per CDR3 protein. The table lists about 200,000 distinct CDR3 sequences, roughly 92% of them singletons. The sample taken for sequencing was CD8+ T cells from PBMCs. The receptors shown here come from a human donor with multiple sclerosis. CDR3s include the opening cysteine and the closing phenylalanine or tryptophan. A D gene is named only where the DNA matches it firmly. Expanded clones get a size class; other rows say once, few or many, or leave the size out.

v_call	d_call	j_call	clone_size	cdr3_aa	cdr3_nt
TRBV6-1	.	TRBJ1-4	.	CASSEQRPTNEKLFF	TGTGCCAGCAGTGAACAACGTCCAACTAATGAAAAACTGTTTTTT
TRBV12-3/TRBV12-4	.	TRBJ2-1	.	CASTLWRAGYNEQFF	TGTGCCAGCACCTTATGGAGGGCAGGCTACAATGAGCAGTTCTTC
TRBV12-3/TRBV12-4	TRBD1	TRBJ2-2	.	CATGTGTTGELFF	TGTGCCACCGGGACAGGGACTACCGGGGAGCTGTTTTTT
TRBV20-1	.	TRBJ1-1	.	CSARGLNTEAFF	TGCAGTGCTCGGGGTCTGAACACTGAAGCTTTCTTT
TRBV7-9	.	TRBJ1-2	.	CASSLGVSGYTF	TGTGCCAGCAGCTTAGGTGTTTCTGGCTACACCTTC
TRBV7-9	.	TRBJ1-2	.	CASSLVVETFGYTF	TGTGCCAGCAGCTTAGTCGTGGAGACATTCGGCTACACCTTC
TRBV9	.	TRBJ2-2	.	CASSLGAYRARLTGELFF	TGTGCCAGCAGCTTAGGGGCCTACAGGGCCCGGTTGACCGGGGAGCTGTTTTTT
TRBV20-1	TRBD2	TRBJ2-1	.	CSARGFSGGDNEQFF	TGCAGTGCTAGAGGATTTAGCGGGGGGGACAATGAGCAGTTCTTC
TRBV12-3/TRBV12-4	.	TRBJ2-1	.	CASSFVGLRYNEQFF	TGTGCCAGCAGTTTTGTGGGATTAAGGTACAATGAGCAGTTCTTC
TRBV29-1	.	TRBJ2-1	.	CSVEGGQESSYNEQFF	TGCAGCGTTGAGGGAGGACAGGAGAGCTCCTACAATGAGCAGTTCTTC
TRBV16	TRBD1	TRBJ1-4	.	CASSPLTGGLFF	TGTGCCAGCAGCCCTTTGACAGGGGGTCTGTTTTTT
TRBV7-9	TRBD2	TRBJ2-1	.	CASSLGTKEQFF	TGTGCCAGCAGCTTGGGGACTAAGGAGCAGTTCTTC
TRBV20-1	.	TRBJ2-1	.	CSARLALTDNEQFF	TGCAGTGCTAGACTAGCCCTAACCGACAATGAGCAGTTCTTC
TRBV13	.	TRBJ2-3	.	CASSLNRDTQYF	TGTGCCAGCAGCCTAAATCGGGATACGCAGTATTTT
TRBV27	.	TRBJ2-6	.	CASRRDRSSGANVLTF	TGTGCCAGCCGGAGGGACAGAAGCTCTGGGGCCAACGTCCTGACTTTC
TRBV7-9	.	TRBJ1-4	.	CASSLGPLDSSTNEKLFF	TGTGCCAGCAGCTTAGGCCCCCTCGACAGCTCAACTAATGAAAAACTGTTTTTT
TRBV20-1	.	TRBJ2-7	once	CSARDPRDGPYEQYF	TGCAGTGCTAGAGATCCCCGGGACGGCCCCTACGAGCAGTACTTC
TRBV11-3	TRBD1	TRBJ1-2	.	CASSFRTGGDGYTF	TGTGCCAGCAGCTTCCGGACAGGGGGCGATGGCTACACCTTC
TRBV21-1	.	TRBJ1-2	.	CASSSLVETGGNYGYTF	TGTGCCAGCAGCTCCCTCGTCGAGACAGGGGGGAACTATGGCTACACCTTC
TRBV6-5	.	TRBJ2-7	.	CASSGGGTFYEQYF	TGTGCCAGCAGCGGGGGAGGCACCTTCTACGAGCAGTACTTC
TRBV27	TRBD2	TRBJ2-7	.	CASSFQREIGYEQYF	TGTGCCAGCAGTTTTCAGCGGGAGATTGGCTACGAGCAGTACTTC
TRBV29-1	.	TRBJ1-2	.	CSVEDRQVLYGYTF	TGCAGCGTTGAAGATCGTCAAGTCCTCTATGGCTACACCTTC
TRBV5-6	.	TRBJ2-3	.	CASSLLATELSSPDTQYF	TGTGCCAGCAGCTTGCTTGCGACAGAGCTATCTTCCCCAGATACGCAGTATTTT
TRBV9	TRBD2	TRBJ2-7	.	CASSFGTSGGDEQYF	TGTGCCAGCAGCTTTGGGACTAGCGGGGGCGACGAGCAGTACTTC
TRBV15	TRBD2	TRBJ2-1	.	CATSRGIAGERNEQFF	TGTGCCACCAGCAGAGGGATAGCGGGAGAGCGGAATGAGCAGTTCTTC
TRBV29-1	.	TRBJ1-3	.	CSVELTGSAGNTIYF	TGCAGCGTTGAGCTGACGGGCTCTGCTGGAAACACCATATATTTT
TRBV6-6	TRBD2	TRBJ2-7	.	CASSRGESSYEQYF	TGTGCCAGCAGCCGGGGGGAGAGCTCCTACGAGCAGTACTTC
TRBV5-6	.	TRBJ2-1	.	CASRAPYNEQFF	TGTGCCAGCAGAGCCCCCTACAATGAGCAGTTCTTC
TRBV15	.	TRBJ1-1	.	CATRSDWNTDTEAFF	TGTGCCACCCGGTCGGACTGGAACACAGACACTGAAGCTTTCTTT
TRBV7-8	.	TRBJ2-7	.	CASSTRDTYEQYF	TGTGCCAGCAGCACGAGGGATACCTACGAGCAGTACTTC
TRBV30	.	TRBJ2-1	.	CAWSEGRGGNEQFF	TGTGCCTGGAGTGAGGGCAGAGGAGGCAATGAGCAGTTCTTC
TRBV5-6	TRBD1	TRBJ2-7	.	CASSLGTGVFYEQYF	TGTGCCAGCAGCCTCGGGACAGGGGTCTTCTACGAGCAGTACTTC
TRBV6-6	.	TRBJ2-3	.	CASSYLAIPDTQYF	TGTGCCAGCAGTTACCTTGCAATACCAGATACGCAGTATTTT
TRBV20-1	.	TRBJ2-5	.	CSARPLGQETQYF	TGCAGTGCTAGACCGCTAGGCCAAGAGACCCAGTACTTC
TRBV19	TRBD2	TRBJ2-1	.	CASSIPGGANEQFF	TGTGCCAGTAGTATACCCGGGGGGGCCAATGAGCAGTTCTTC
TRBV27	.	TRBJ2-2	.	CASSLLRWGTNTGELFF	TGTGCCAGCAGTTTATTGAGGTGGGGAACAAACACCGGGGAGCTGTTTTTT
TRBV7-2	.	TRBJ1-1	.	CASSLDLQNTEAFF	TGTGCCAGCAGCTTGGACTTACAAAACACTGAAGCTTTCTTT
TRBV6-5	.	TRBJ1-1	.	CASSYEGLTEAFF	TGTGCCAGCAGTTACGAGGGGCTCACTGAAGCTTTCTTT
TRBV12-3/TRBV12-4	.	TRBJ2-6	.	CASSLTVTSGANVLTF	TGTGCCAGCAGTTTGACAGTGACCTCTGGGGCCAACGTCCTGACTTTC
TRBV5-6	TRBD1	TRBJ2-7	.	CASSLRAGGFSPLSYEQYF	TGTGCCAGCAGCTTGAGGGCAGGGGGTTTTTCCCCCCTCTCCTACGAGCAGTACTTC
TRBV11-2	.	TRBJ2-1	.	CASSPDSDNEQFF	TGTGCCAGCAGCCCGGACAGCGACAATGAGCAGTTCTTC
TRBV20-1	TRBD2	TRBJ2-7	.	CSARAGTSSYEQYF	TGCAGTGCTAGAGCTGGGACTAGCTCCTACGAGCAGTACTTC
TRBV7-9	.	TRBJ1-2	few	CASSPPNYGYTF	TGTGCCAGCAGCCCGCCTAACTATGGCTACACCTTC
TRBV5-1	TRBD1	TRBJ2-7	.	CASSGTGVYEQYF	TGCGCCAGCAGCGGGACAGGGGTCTACGAGCAGTACTTC
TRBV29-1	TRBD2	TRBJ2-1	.	CSVRLAGGPSYNEQFF	TGCAGCGTCCGACTAGCGGGGGGGCCTTCCTACAATGAGCAGTTCTTC
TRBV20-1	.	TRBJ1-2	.	CSARGIGIYGYTF	TGCAGTGCTAGAGGGATTGGAATCTATGGCTACACCTTC